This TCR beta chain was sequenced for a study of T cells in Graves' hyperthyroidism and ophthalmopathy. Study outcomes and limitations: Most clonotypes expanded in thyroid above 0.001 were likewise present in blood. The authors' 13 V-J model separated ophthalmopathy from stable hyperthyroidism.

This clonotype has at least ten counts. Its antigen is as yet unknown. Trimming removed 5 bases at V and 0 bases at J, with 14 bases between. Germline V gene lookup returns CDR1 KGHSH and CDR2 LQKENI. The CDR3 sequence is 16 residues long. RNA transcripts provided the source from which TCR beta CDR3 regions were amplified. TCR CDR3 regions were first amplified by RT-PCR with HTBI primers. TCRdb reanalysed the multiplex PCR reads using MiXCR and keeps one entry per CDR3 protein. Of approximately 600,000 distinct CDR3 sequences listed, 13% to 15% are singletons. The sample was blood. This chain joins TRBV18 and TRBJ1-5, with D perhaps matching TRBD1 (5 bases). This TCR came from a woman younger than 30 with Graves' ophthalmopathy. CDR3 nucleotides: TGTGCCAGCTCAGTAGGGACTTTTGATAGCAATCAGCCCCAGCATTTT. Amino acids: CASSVGTFDSNQPQHF.